This T cell receptor beta chain is drawn from a study of blood T cell repertoires in COVID-19 (dated by TCRdb to 2019 to 2021). As for the study more broadly: The collaborator samples originated in the United States, Italy and Spain and spanned the acute and convalescent phases of COVID-19. The material from the prospective study consisted of cDNA or gDNA derived from T cells, B-cell-depleted T cells, or PBMCs. The dataset comprised deeply sampled blood TCRbeta repertoires from subjects exposed to, actively infected with, or recovered from COVID-19. The repertoires were released in a freely available public database meant as a resource for research on the immune response to SARS-CoV-2. The samples were drawn from two sources: the first 160 participants of the ongoing ImmuneRACE study, and 1,254 subjects contributed by 6 global collaborators. Sample metadata almost always included a de-identified subject ID, COVID-19 status, age in years and sex. Where available, HLA class I and class II types were taken from metadata supplied by the sample provider and were not determined by assay-based typing. Beyond this particular receptor, the publication reports: How much clinical and demographic metadata was included differed by source and by participant, and the metadata was provided uncurated.

The cysteine opens and the phenylalanine closes a CDR3 of 14 amino acids. The retained sequence is limited to the CDR3, 42 bases, with the frame set at the first base. Between the V and J ends, shortened by 0 bases and 4 bases respectively, the junction contains 8 bases. The collaborating institutions used their own protocols to collect whole blood in K2EDTA tubes. For TCRbeta analysis, collaborators shipped samples as frozen whole blood, isolated PBMCs, or DNA extracted from either of those sample types. Notes on this clone: Its cognate antigen has yet to be identified. Base qualities are not at hand, and no much larger clone is one base apart.

TCRbeta CDR3 regions were amplified from genomic DNA using the immunoSEQ Assay, a bias-controlled multiplex PCR. In the original analysis: The number of nucleated cells in each sample was estimated by amplification of reference gene primers within the assay. To quantify the absolute abundance of each unique TCRbeta CDR3 rearrangement, sequence reads were collapsed and filtered. For each sample, productive Simpson clonality was calculated by taking the square root of Simpson's diversity index across productive rearrangements. The source is immuneACCESS, and TCRdb retained only in-frame sequences with V and J called. Part of the clones is not carried over; for the studies checked, unresolved V genes explain less than half of this, and the remainder is unexplained. That table gives V, J and clone size, and the DNA gave D and trimming. A total of under 250,000 clones appear in this sample, more than 75% of them only once. In total, the top ten clones hold roughly 12% of the sample.

The chain is assembled from TRBV23-1 and TRBJ2-3; too little of a D gene remains to name it. TRBV23-1 is an ORF for which the function is uncertain. Source material: peripheral blood. This sequence originates from a man of 80 years or more with acute or convalescent COVID-19. The CDR3 has the sequence CASSQSRRADTQYF. DNA sequence: TGCGCCAGCAGTCAATCGCGGAGAGCAGATACGCAGTATTTT.